This T cell receptor beta chain stems from a study of glioma-infiltrating T cells. Of note for this clonotype: The antigen is unknown.

V was pared by 7 bases and J by 2 bases, with 8 bases of the junction left unmatched. Germline-derived CDR1 and CDR2 are SQVTM and ANQGSEA. The CDR3 runs 14 residues. The iRepertoire nested amplicon-rescue multiplex PCR amplified TCR alpha and beta CDR3s from RNA. TCRdb re-called the multiplex PCR reads through MiXCR, storing one row per CDR3 protein. Here the sample spans approximately 93,000 distinct CDR3 sequences, about 40% being singletons. Study results and caveats: Non-neoplastic patients had below-expected tissue-blood divergence, while all gliomas exceeded expectation. Tissue and blood shared very few CDR3 sequences.

The sample consisted of glioma tissue, nonneoplastic brain tissue, or PBMCs (not recorded which). This TCR was recovered from a human donor with low-grade glioma or glioblastoma, undergoing nonglioma brain surgery, or in good health (not recorded which). V usage is TRBV29-1 and J usage is TRBJ2-1, with TRBD1 matching 7 bases. DNA of the CDR3: TGCAGCGCGAGACAGGGATCTACCTACAATGAGCAGTTCTTC. Translated, it gives CSARQGSTYNEQFF.